This is a list of T cell receptor beta chains from one sample in a study of beta chain features in type 1 diabetes. The data were produced by immunoSEQ multiplex PCR, yet TCRdb's version contains in-frame clones alone and is incomplete. The repertoire holds around 710,000 clones, with 12% as singletons. Sequences were obtained from naive CD4+ T cells from blood. The origin of the receptors is a man aged 25 to 40 with type 1 diabetes. The CDR3 runs from the conserved cysteine through the conserved F or W. The order of the fields is CDR3 DNA, CDR3 protein, J gene, D gene, clone size, V gene. A D gene is named only where the DNA matches it firmly. The size field is filled for only some rows; it gives once, few, many or a size class.

CDR3 DNA: TGTGCCTGGAGTGAAGACCTCGGGGCCAAAAATTCACCCCTCCACTTT
CDR3 protein: CAWSEDLGAKNSPLHF
J gene: TRBJ1-6
D gene: NA
clone size: few
V gene: TRBV30

CDR3 DNA: TGTGCCAGCAGTTTAGGGACAGGGGACTACAATGAGCAGTTCTTC
CDR3 protein: CASSLGTGDYNEQFF
J gene: TRBJ2-1
D gene: TRBD1
clone size: few
V gene: TRBV27

CDR3 DNA: TGTGCCAGCAGCGTCGGTGTTTCCTACGAGCAGTACTTC
CDR3 protein: CASSVGVSYEQYF
J gene: TRBJ2-7
D gene: NA
clone size: few
V gene: TRBV9

CDR3 DNA: TGTGCCAGCTCACCACCCAGGGGGAGGCACGCCGGGGAGCTGTTTTTT
CDR3 protein: CASSPPRGRHAGELFF
J gene: TRBJ2-2
D gene: NA
clone size: few
V gene: TRBV18

CDR3 DNA: TGTGCCATCAGTCCACCGGGGACAGACCAAGAGACCCAGTACTTC
CDR3 protein: CAISPPGTDQETQYF
J gene: TRBJ2-5
D gene: TRBD1
clone size: many
V gene: TRBV10-3

CDR3 DNA: TGTGCCAGCAGTGAAGCAGGGTACACTGAAGCTTTCTTT
CDR3 protein: CASSEAGYTEAFF
J gene: TRBJ1-1
D gene: NA
clone size: NA
V gene: TRBV2

CDR3 DNA: TGCGCCAGCAGCTACGGACAGAACACTGAAGCTTTCTTT
CDR3 protein: CASSYGQNTEAFF
J gene: TRBJ1-1
D gene: NA
clone size: few
V gene: TRBV5-1

CDR3 DNA: TGTGCCAGCAGTTACACGGGGCGAGATGACGGCTACACCTTC
CDR3 protein: CASSYTGRDDGYTF
J gene: TRBJ1-2
D gene: NA
clone size: NA
V gene: TRBV6-5

CDR3 DNA: TGTGCCAGCAGCCCCGACAGGGGGAATAATTCACCCCTCCACTTT
CDR3 protein: CASSPDRGNNSPLHF
J gene: TRBJ1-6
D gene: TRBD1
clone size: NA
V gene: TRBV9

CDR3 DNA: TGTGCCAGCACCTTACGAGCTGGGTGGAACACTGAAGCTTTCTTT
CDR3 protein: CASTLRAGWNTEAFF
J gene: TRBJ1-1
D gene: NA
clone size: few
V gene: TRBV6-5

CDR3 DNA: TGCGCCAGCAGCCAAGAGGGTCAGAGATCGGAGACCCAGTACTTC
CDR3 protein: CASSQEGQRSETQYF
J gene: TRBJ2-5
D gene: NA
clone size: NA
V gene: TRBV4-1

CDR3 DNA: TGTGCCAGCAGCTCCTATAAAGTGGATCAGCCCCAGCATTTT
CDR3 protein: CASSSYKVDQPQHF
J gene: TRBJ1-5
D gene: NA
clone size: NA
V gene: TRBV7-9

CDR3 DNA: TGCAGTGCCTCGGTTGGAGATACGCAGTATTTT
CDR3 protein: CSASVGDTQYF
J gene: TRBJ2-3
D gene: NA
clone size: NA
V gene: TRBV20-1

CDR3 DNA: TGCAGCGTTGAAGATCTTCGGGGCGGAAAACTGTTTTTT
CDR3 protein: CSVEDLRGGKLFF
J gene: TRBJ1-4
D gene: NA
clone size: few
V gene: TRBV29-1

CDR3 DNA: TGTGCCAGTAGTACTCCGGGACTAGGAGCGGGGAATGAGCAGTTCTTC
CDR3 protein: CASSTPGLGAGNEQFF
J gene: TRBJ2-1
D gene: TRBD2
clone size: few
V gene: TRBV19

CDR3 DNA: TGTGCCAGCAGGGCACAGGGTCGCAATTCACCCCTCCACTTT
CDR3 protein: CASRAQGRNSPLHF
J gene: TRBJ1-6
D gene: NA
clone size: NA
V gene: TRBV28

CDR3 DNA: TGTGCCACCCGGACTAGCGGCTACGAGCAGTACTTC
CDR3 protein: CATRTSGYEQYF
J gene: TRBJ2-7
D gene: TRBD2
clone size: NA
V gene: TRBV28

CDR3 DNA: TGCGCCAGCAGCTTAGGACTAGCGGGGGGCAAGACAGATACGCAGTATTTT
CDR3 protein: CASSLGLAGGKTDTQYF
J gene: TRBJ2-3
D gene: TRBD2
clone size: NA
V gene: TRBV5-1

CDR3 DNA: TGTGCCAGCAGTCCCTCGGGGGGGTCGTCCTACGAGCAGTACTTC
CDR3 protein: CASSPSGGSSYEQYF
J gene: TRBJ2-7
D gene: TRBD2
clone size: few
V gene: TRBV6-5

CDR3 DNA: TGTGCCAGCAGTTACTCAGGTGGGGCCAACGTCCTGACTTTC
CDR3 protein: CASSYSGGANVLTF
J gene: TRBJ2-6
D gene: NA
clone size: few
V gene: TRBV6-5

CDR3 DNA: TGTGCCAGCAGCTTAGGGCAGGGTCTCTATGGCTACACCTTC
CDR3 protein: CASSLGQGLYGYTF
J gene: TRBJ1-2
D gene: NA
clone size: few
V gene: TRBV7-2

CDR3 DNA: TGTGCCAGCAGCAAAAGGACGGTCGAGCAGTACTTC
CDR3 protein: CASSKRTVEQYF
J gene: TRBJ2-7
D gene: NA
clone size: few
V gene: TRBV21-1

CDR3 DNA: TGCGCCAGCAGCTTGGACGGAAGCTACAATTCACCCCTCCACTTT
CDR3 protein: CASSLDGSYNSPLHF
J gene: TRBJ1-6
D gene: NA
clone size: few
V gene: TRBV5-1

CDR3 DNA: TGTGCCAGCAGCCAATTGCATGGACTAGCGGGGGGTCCTTACAATGAGCAGTTCTTC
CDR3 protein: CASSQLHGLAGGPYNEQFF
J gene: TRBJ2-1
D gene: TRBD2
clone size: few
V gene: TRBV4-2

CDR3 DNA: TGCGCCAGCAGCCAAGATGTAGGTGGAAACACCATATATTTT
CDR3 protein: CASSQDVGGNTIYF
J gene: TRBJ1-3
D gene: NA
clone size: NA
V gene: TRBV4-3

CDR3 DNA: TGCGCCAGCAGCACACTATCAGGGGGTGGCTACACCTTC
CDR3 protein: CASSTLSGGGYTF
J gene: TRBJ1-2
D gene: TRBD1
clone size: NA
V gene: TRBV5-1

CDR3 DNA: TGTGCCAGCAGAAACAGGGGATCGGAGTCAGATACGCAGTATTTT
CDR3 protein: CASRNRGSESDTQYF
J gene: TRBJ2-3
D gene: TRBD1
clone size: few
V gene: TRBV6-6

CDR3 DNA: TGTGCCAGCAGCCCAGGAAAGACAGATACGCAGTATTTT
CDR3 protein: CASSPGKTDTQYF
J gene: TRBJ2-3
D gene: NA
clone size: few
V gene: TRBV5-6

CDR3 DNA: TGCAGCGTTGACGTGGGGGCCACCGGGGAGCTGTTTTTT
CDR3 protein: CSVDVGATGELFF
J gene: TRBJ2-2
D gene: NA
clone size: few
V gene: TRBV29-1

CDR3 DNA: TGTGCCAGCAGCTTAGTTCAGGGACACAACTACGAGCAGTACTTC
CDR3 protein: CASSLVQGHNYEQYF
J gene: TRBJ2-7
D gene: NA
clone size: few
V gene: TRBV7-2

CDR3 DNA: TGTGCCAGCAGTTTCAACGGGAACACTGAAGCTTTCTTT
CDR3 protein: CASSFNGNTEAFF
J gene: TRBJ1-1
D gene: NA
clone size: NA
V gene: TRBV27

CDR3 DNA: TGTGCCAGCAGCTTCCCGGTCACAGATACGCAGTATTTT
CDR3 protein: CASSFPVTDTQYF
J gene: TRBJ2-3
D gene: NA
clone size: few
V gene: TRBV5-4

CDR3 DNA: TGTGCCAGCAAGGGACAGTGGGAATACGAGCAGTACTTC
CDR3 protein: CASKGQWEYEQYF
J gene: TRBJ2-7
D gene: TRBD1
clone size: NA
V gene: TRBV4-2

CDR3 DNA: TGTGCCAGCAACCGGGGACTAGCGGGAACAGATACGCAGTATTTT
CDR3 protein: CASNRGLAGTDTQYF
J gene: TRBJ2-3
D gene: TRBD2
clone size: NA
V gene: TRBV2

CDR3 DNA: TGTGCCAGCAGCTCACCCACGGGACAGGGTTCCACCGGGGAGCTGTTTTTT
CDR3 protein: CASSSPTGQGSTGELFF
J gene: TRBJ2-2
D gene: TRBD1
clone size: few
V gene: TRBV5-4

CDR3 DNA: TGTGCCAGCAGCGTAGATGGGACAGGGCGTGCCTACGAGCAGTACTTC
CDR3 protein: CASSVDGTGRAYEQYF
J gene: TRBJ2-7
D gene: TRBD1
clone size: few
V gene: TRBV9

CDR3 DNA: TGTGCCAGCACCAGTGGACTAGCGGGGGGGCGGGATACGCAGTATTTT
CDR3 protein: CASTSGLAGGRDTQYF
J gene: TRBJ2-3
D gene: TRBD2
clone size: NA
V gene: TRBV2

CDR3 DNA: TGTGCCAGCAGCCTCAGGGGTAGCGCCTACGAGCAGTACTTC
CDR3 protein: CASSLRGSAYEQYF
J gene: TRBJ2-7
D gene: NA
clone size: few
V gene: TRBV6-5

CDR3 DNA: TGCGCCAGCAGCTTGGCGGGACAGGGCAGCACAGATACGCAGTATTTT
CDR3 protein: CASSLAGQGSTDTQYF
J gene: TRBJ2-3
D gene: TRBD1
clone size: once
V gene: TRBV5-1

CDR3 DNA: TGTGCCAGCAGCCACAGACAGGTCAATCAGCCCCAGCATTTT
CDR3 protein: CASSHRQVNQPQHF
J gene: TRBJ1-5
D gene: NA
clone size: few
V gene: TRBV16

CDR3 DNA: TGTGCCAGCAGAGAAACAGGATTATACTATGGCTACACCTTC
CDR3 protein: CASRETGLYYGYTF
J gene: TRBJ1-2
D gene: NA
clone size: few
V gene: TRBV6-6

CDR3 DNA: TGCGCCAGCAGCTTGGGGACTAGCGCTAGCACAGATACGCAGTATTTT
CDR3 protein: CASSLGTSASTDTQYF
J gene: TRBJ2-3
D gene: TRBD2
clone size: NA
V gene: TRBV5-1

CDR3 DNA: TGTGCCAGCTCACAGGGGGACGCGGATCAGCCCCAGCATTTT
CDR3 protein: CASSQGDADQPQHF
J gene: TRBJ1-5
D gene: NA
clone size: NA
V gene: TRBV18

CDR3 DNA: TGTGCCAGCAGCGTTCTCTCCGCGGTAGACGAGCAGTTCTTC
CDR3 protein: CASSVLSAVDEQFF
J gene: TRBJ2-1
D gene: NA
clone size: few
V gene: TRBV7-8

CDR3 DNA: TGTGCCAGCTCACTAAACGCGGAAGTGGCCTCCTATGGCTACACCTTC
CDR3 protein: CASSLNAEVASYGYTF
J gene: TRBJ1-2
D gene: NA
clone size: few
V gene: TRBV18

CDR3 DNA: TGTGCCAGCAGTTACTCAATCAGCTCTGGGGCCAACGTCCTGACTTTC
CDR3 protein: CASSYSISSGANVLTF
J gene: TRBJ2-6
D gene: NA
clone size: few
V gene: TRBV6-5

CDR3 DNA: TGTGCCATCAGCCAGGAGGGCGCTAATCAGCCCCAGCATTTT
CDR3 protein: CAISQEGANQPQHF
J gene: TRBJ1-5
D gene: NA
clone size: NA
V gene: TRBV10-3

CDR3 DNA: TGTGCCAGCAGCTCGCCACAGGGTGGGGACACTGAAGCTTTCTTT
CDR3 protein: CASSSPQGGDTEAFF
J gene: TRBJ1-1
D gene: NA
clone size: few
V gene: TRBV11-1

CDR3 DNA: TGTGCCAGCAGCCCGGGGGCGGGGCGGTCTCAGCCCCAGCATTTT
CDR3 protein: CASSPGAGRSQPQHF
J gene: TRBJ1-5
D gene: NA
clone size: NA
V gene: TRBV11-2

CDR3 DNA: TGCGCCAGCAGCTTGGGACAGGGTACGGATGGCTACACCTTC
CDR3 protein: CASSLGQGTDGYTF
J gene: TRBJ1-2
D gene: TRBD1
clone size: NA
V gene: TRBV5-1